This T cell receptor (beta chain) was observed in a study of CXCR3-negative and CXCR3-positive naive CD8 T cells. Study-wide context: About 150 million TRB reads were obtained in total, which works out to about 1.5 +/- 0.3 million per library.

Worth noting for this clonotype: Antigen specificity is unknown.

Per CD8+ T cell subset, triplicate sorts of 300,000 or so cells each were done. The CD45RO-CCR7+CD27+CD95- phenotype denoted naive CD8+ T cells. Germline lookup yields CDR1 SGHVS and CDR2 FNYEAQ. The CDR3 length is 16 residues. The libraries of TRB cDNA were constructed through 5' RACE using UMI labels. From the 5' RACE reads, TCRdb lists one entry per CDR3 protein and no DNA. Seen in this sample are 75,000 or so distinct CDR3 sequences; the ten most common clones hold roughly 1.5%. Findings and limits, study-wide: Naive CXCR3-negative and CXCR3-positive cells had similar TRBV-TRBJ usage; memory differed.

V usage is TRBV7-6 and J usage is TRBJ2-7; TCRdb reports TRBD1, a call that lacks DNA to check it against. This clonotype originated in a human donor in good health. Some clones in this sample may be carry-over from other donors' samples. The sequenced material came from naive CXCR3- CD8+ T cells from blood. Subset reported: CD45RO-CCR7+CD27+CD95- naive CD8+ T cells lacking CXCR3 (TNR3-). Here the CDR3 reads CASSTSRGGSSYEQYF.